The next 9 T cell receptor beta chains were all read from a single sample in a study of identical twins. Each CDR3 protein is one row after TCRdb ran MiXCR on the 5' RACE reads. The sample consists of hundreds of thousands of distinct CDR3 sequences, 9% to 15% of them appearing once. This same sample was also part of a study on yellow fever vaccine responses in identical twins.

The sequencing input was CD8+ T cells sorted from blood. Receptor source: a woman under 30 in good health.

This clonotype was recorded only once. The V and J genes are TRBV9 and TRBJ2-3; D remains unclear. In germline, CDR1 is SGDLS, CDR2 YYNGEE. The CDR3 sequence is 15 residues long. V was clipped by 0 bases and J by 4 bases, with 12 bases between them. Written as DNA, the CDR3 is TGTGCCAGCAGCGTAGCAAGGGCTCGGGCAGATACGCAGTATTTT. It specifies CASSVARARADTQYF.

This clonotype was seen only a few times. The chain combines TRBV24-1 with TRBJ2-2; no clear D. The CDR3 has 17 residues. Germline V gene lookup returns CDR1 KGHDR and CDR2 SFDVKD. V was shortened by 0 bases and J by 0 bases, with 10 bases between the two germline ends. The CDR3 DNA sequence: TGTGCCACCAGTGATTTGCAAAAGGCCCCGAACACCGGGGAGCTGTTTTTT. It is translated as CATSDLQKAPNTGELFF.

The J gene is TRBJ2-7, the V gene TRBV20-1; possibly TRBD2 for D (5 bases). There are 14 residues in the CDR3. Germline assignment: CDR1 DFQATT and CDR2 SNEGSKA (reference sequence). Trimming pared 0 bases from V and 0 bases from J, leaving 9 bases between. CDR3 residues: CSARDERNSYEQYF. DNA of the CDR3: TGCAGTGCTAGAGATGAGCGGAACTCCTACGAGCAGTACTTC.

This clonotype was seen more than once but under ten times. V and J are TRBV29-1 and TRBJ2-5, with no clear D. V shed 2 bases and J shed 5 bases, with 15 bases lying between them. The germline gives CDR1 SQVTM, CDR2 ANQGSEA. The CDR3 has 14 amino acids. This CDR3 reads CSVEKQQSWETQYF. The CDR3 nucleotides are TGCAGCGTTGAAAAACAACAGTCTTGGGAGACCCAGTACTTC.

The V call is TRBV27, the J call TRBJ2-1; D not certain. CDR1 and CDR2 from the germline V gene are MNHEY and SMNVEV (reference sequence). The ends were cut back, 0 bases at V and 7 bases at J, with 7 bases in the middle. CDR3 length: 13 residues. CDR3 protein: CASSLSAGNEQFF. In nucleotides, the CDR3 is TGTGCCAGCAGTTTATCGGCCGGGAATGAGCAGTTCTTC.

This clonotype was observed a handful of times. This chain connects TRBV7-9 to TRBJ1-1; 7 nucleotides match TRBD1. The V and J ends lost 4 bases and 8 bases, in that order; junction bases with no gene match: 10. Germline lookup yields CDR1 SEHNR and CDR2 FQNEAQ (reference sequence). The CDR3 extends over 14 amino acids. The CDR3 loop reads CASSSTRQGKEAFF. The DNA for the CDR3 is TGTGCCAGCAGCTCCACCAGACAGGGCAAAGAAGCTTTCTTT.

This clonotype was seen only a few times. The chain combines TRBV13 with TRBJ2-2, with a tentative D call TRBD2 (6 bases). Germline V gene sequence: CDR1 PRHDT, CDR2 FYEKMQ (reference sequence). This CDR3 region has 13 residues. The V gene lost 4 bases and the J gene lost 11 bases, with 14 bases spanning the gap. Here the CDR3 reads CASSSTSSVELFF. CDR3 coding DNA: TGTGCCAGCAGCTCCACTAGCTCCGTAGAGCTGTTTTTT. Combining the CDR3 with reference TRBV13 and TRBJ2-2 gives the whole variable domain AAGVIQSPRHLIKEKRETATLKCYPIPRHDTVYWYQQGPGQDPQFLISFYEKMQSDKGSIPDRFSAQQFSDYHSELNMSSLELGDSALYFCASSSTSSVELFFGEGSRLTVL.

The chain is built from TRBV29-1 and TRBJ2-5; possibly TRBD1 for D (5 bases). The V and J ends lost 7 bases and 2 bases respectively, with 11 bases between them. This CDR3 contains 12 residues. CDR1 is SQVTM, CDR2 ANQGSEA, per germline. The CDR3 nucleotides read TGCAGCGCCCCGACAGCTCAAGAGACCCAGTACTTC. Translated: CSAPTAQETQYF.

The genes are TRBV25-1 and TRBJ2-3, with D unclear. The CDR3 sequence is 13 residues long. The germline gives CDR1 MGHDK, CDR2 SYGVNS. Trimming left V 5 bases short and J 4 bases short, with 10 bases between. The CDR3 nucleotides are TGTGCCAGCAGTTTCAGCATGGCAGATACGCAGTATTTT. Protein: CASSFSMADTQYF. The variable domain in full, with the rest retrieved from reference TRBV25-1 and TRBJ2-3, is EADIYQTPRYLVIGTGKKITLECSQTMGHDKMYWYQQDPGMELHLIHYSYGVNSTEKGDLSSESTVSRIRTEHFPLTLESARPSHTSQYLCASSFSMADTQYFGPGTRLTVL.